This T cell receptor (beta chain) was captured in a study of cytomegalovirus exposure and HLA in healthy donors. Notes on this clone: No antigen is known for it.

The PCR had 60 Vbeta and 13 Jbeta primers. The protocol was immunoSEQ multiplex PCR, while the TCRdb copy is restricted to in-frame clones and leaves out a portion. This sample's table reports roughly 200,000 clones. Study results and caveats: Later on, analysis showed that most CMV-associated TCR beta chains appeared to be HLA-restricted.

The clonotype was recovered from a man between 25 and 39 years old in good health and CMV-seronegative. The sample was PBMCs.

CDR3 DNA sequence: TGCGCCAGCAGCCAACCCGGGACTCAGACCTACGAGCAGTACTTC. It yields the protein CASSQPGTQTYEQYF. The chain is built from TRBV4-1 and TRBJ2-7; D possibly corresponds to TRBD2 (6 bases). V lost 2 bases and J 2 bases, leaving 13 bases between the germline ends. The CDR3 has 15 amino acids. Germline V CDR1 and CDR2: MGHRA, YSYEKL.